Listed here are 28 T cell receptor beta chains from one sample, sequenced in a study of T-cell reconstitution after alpha-beta-depleted transplantation in children. Library preparation (for TCRbeta) was performed with unique molecular identifiers. TCRdb fed the PCR reads into MiXCR, producing one record per CDR3 protein. The profile shows about 360,000 distinct CDR3 sequences, 13% of them singletons. The sequences come from PBMCs, collected from the stem cell graft. These receptor sequences come from a human donor who donated a stem cell graft to a child with Fanconi anemia.

The table lists this clonotype with a count of one. V usage is TRBV10-1 and J usage is TRBJ2-3; D gene uncertain. The CDR3 is 13 residues long. Trimming left V 5 bases short and J 0 bases short, with 6 bases between. CDR1 is WNHNN, CDR2 SYGVQD, per germline (reference sequence). The CDR3 spells CASSHTSTDTQYF. The CDR3 bases are TGCGCCAGCAGTCATACTAGCACAGATACGCAGTATTTT.

This clonotype was counted only a few times. The V gene is TRBV7-8, the J gene TRBJ2-5; TRBD2 agrees at 9 bases. V lost 4 bases, J lost 3 bases, and 15 bases stayed unmatched. The CDR3 loop spans 18 amino acids. CDR1 is SGHVS, CDR2 FQNEAQ, per germline. The CDR3 loop reads CASSSLRKPGLAEETQYF. The CDR3 DNA sequence: TGTGCCAGCAGCTCCCTCCGTAAGCCGGGACTAGCCGAAGAGACCCAGTACTTC.

The sample holds a few counts of this clonotype. The chain combines TRBV5-6 with TRBJ1-2, with D maybe TRBD1 (6 bases). The CDR3 consists of 15 residues. Germline V gene data show CDR1 as SGHDT and CDR2 as YYEEEE. Trimming stripped 1 base from V and 3 bases from J, with 13 bases between. Here the CDR3 DNA reads TGTGCCAGCAGCTTGTGGCCGCGGACAGACTATGGCTACACCTTC. Translation gives CASSLWPRTDYGYTF. The complete variable domain, with remaining parts taken from reference TRBV5-6 and TRBJ1-2, reads DAGVTQSPTHLIKTRGQQVTLRCSPKSGHDTVSWYQQALGQGPQFIFQYYEEEERQRGNFPDRFSGHQFPNYSSELNVNALLLGDSALYLCASSLWPRTDYGYTFGSGTRLTVV.

This clonotype was found many times. The rearrangement joins TRBV27 to TRBJ1-1, with D possibly being TRBD1 (6 bases). The CDR3 extends over 13 amino acids. The V and J ends lost 3 bases and 4 bases respectively, with 9 bases between them. Germline V gives CDR1 MNHEY, CDR2 SMNVEV (reference sequence). CDR3 in amino acids: CASSLDRATEAFF. The DNA for the CDR3 is TGTGCCAGCAGTTTGGACAGAGCCACTGAAGCTTTCTTT.

A single count supports this clonotype. The junction does not match germline at one end; this may be a read error. This chain connects TRBV29-1 to TRBJ2-3, with D possibly being TRBD2 (6 bases). The length of the CDR3 is 12 residues. Germline V gene data show CDR1 as SQVTM and CDR2 as ANQGSEA. The CDR3 protein is CSVKGRTIGWSF. CDR3 in DNA: TGCAGCGTTAAGGGCAGGACTATCGGATGGTCTTTT.

The rearrangement links TRBV12-5 to TRBJ1-5; 11 bases are shared with TRBD1. The CDR3 runs 15 residues. V was pared by 5 bases and J by 7 bases, with 7 bases of the junction left unmatched. Germline V gene lookup returns CDR1 LGHNT and CDR2 FRNRAP. CDR3 DNA: TGTGCTAGTGGTACAGGACAGGGGGCACAACAGCCCCAGCATTTT. It translates to CASGTGQGAQQPQHF.

V and J are TRBV5-1 and TRBJ1-2; D not certain. Between the trimmed V and J ends, which lost 0 bases and 2 bases, there was a span of 11 bases. CDR3 length: 15 residues. Germline CDR1 is SGHRS and CDR2 is YFSETQ. DNA for the CDR3: TGCGCCAGCAGCTTGGATCGCCGCCCCAACTATGGCTACACCTTC. Translation: CASSLDRRPNYGYTF.

The gene calls are TRBV6-1 and TRBJ2-2; possibly TRBD1 for D (6 bases). CDR1 and CDR2 from the germline V gene are MNHNS and SASEGT. The CDR3 has 16 amino acids. Between the trimmed V and J ends, which lost 6 bases and 4 bases, there was a span of 18 bases. CDR3 sequence: CASRQGHSAFTGELFF. The CDR3 nucleotides read TGTGCCAGCAGGCAGGGGCATTCCGCATTCACCGGGGAGCTGTTTTTT.

This clonotype was seen at least ten times. The rearrangement joins TRBV15 to TRBJ2-2; D not certain. Germline CDR1 is LNHNV and CDR2 is YYDKDF (reference sequence). V was shortened by 4 bases and J by 10 bases, with 16 bases between the two germline ends. CDR3 length equals 14 residues. CDR3 sequence reads: CATSNGVLRPELFF. CDR3 DNA sequence: TGTGCCACCAGCAACGGAGTCCTCAGGCCGGAGCTGTTTTTT. The full variable domain, with the rest looked up from reference TRBV15 and TRBJ2-2, is DAMVIQNPRYQVTQFGKPVTLSCSQTLNHNVMYWYQQKSSQAPKLLFHYYDKDFNNEADTPDNFQSRRPNTSFCFLDIRSPGLGDTAMYLCATSNGVLRPELFFGEGSRLTVL.

The J gene is TRBJ2-5, the V gene TRBV29-1; 9 bases align to TRBD2. CDR1 is SQVTM, CDR2 ANQGSEA, per germline. The CDR3 has 15 residues. Trimming removed 2 bases from V and 5 bases from J; junction bases left unmatched: 9. The CDR3 coding sequence is TGCAGCGTTGAATCACTAGCGGGCTTTGGGGAGACCCAGTACTTC. Translation gives CSVESLAGFGETQYF.

This clonotype was found many times. The chain has TRBV12-3 or TRBV12-4 and TRBJ2-3, with D perhaps TRBD2 (5 bases). Trimming left V 8 bases short and J 5 bases short, with 14 bases between. The CDR3 has 13 residues. CDR3 protein: CASALAPLDTQYF. The CDR3, as DNA: TGTGCCAGCGCCCTAGCTCCATTAGATACGCAGTATTTT.

V and J are TRBV5-1 and TRBJ2-5; no definite D call. This CDR3 has 13 amino acids. Trimming shortened V by 1 base and J by 5 bases, and 9 bases separated the two germline ends. Germline CDR1 SGHRS, CDR2 YFSETQ. CDR3 DNA sequence: TGCGCCAGCAGCTTGTCTTGGTGGGAGACCCAGTACTTC. Translating gives CASSLSWWETQYF.

This clonotype was detected only a few times. V and J are TRBV7-6 and TRBJ2-2; D unresolved. Trimming stripped 1 base from V and 0 bases from J, with 9 bases between. Germline lookup yields CDR1 SGHVS and CDR2 FNYEAQ. The CDR3 covers 16 residues. The CDR3 is CASSLGPTANTGELFF. CDR3 DNA sequence: TGTGCCAGCAGCTTAGGCCCGACCGCGAACACCGGGGAGCTGTTTTTT.

This clonotype was found a few times. The V gene is TRBV7-8, the J gene TRBJ2-5, with 7 bases that match TRBD1. The germline gives CDR1 SGHVS, CDR2 FQNEAQ. The CDR3 is made up of 16 amino acids. The trim removed 2 bases at V and 5 bases at J, leaving 11 bases unmatched. The CDR3 protein is CASSLRRTRDSETQYF. The CDR3 DNA reads TGTGCCAGCAGCTTAAGACGGACCAGGGACAGCGAGACCCAGTACTTC.

This clonotype has ten or more counts. The chain links TRBV20-1 to TRBJ2-1, with D possibly being TRBD1 or TRBD2 (5 bases each). The ends were cut back, 0 bases at V and 1 base at J, with 10 bases in the middle. This CDR3 is 15 amino acids long. Germline values: CDR1 DFQATT, CDR2 SNEGSKA (reference sequence). The CDR3 loop is CSARENEGSYNEQFF. CDR3 bases: TGCAGTGCTAGAGAGAATGAGGGGTCCTACAATGAGCAGTTCTTC.

The chain combines TRBV6-2 or TRBV6-3 with TRBJ1-1; 7 positions match TRBD1. V was clipped by 2 bases and J by 4 bases; unmatched bases: 10. Germline V gene lookup returns CDR1 MNHEY and CDR2 SVGEGT. This CDR3 is 16 amino acids long. This chain's CDR3 is CASSYLRGGGGTEAFF. CDR3 DNA sequence: TGTGCCAGCAGTTACCTCAGGGGAGGGGGCGGCACTGAAGCTTTCTTT.

This clonotype came up a few times. The genes are TRBV12-3 or TRBV12-4 and TRBJ2-2, with 8 bases fitting TRBD2. V was clipped by 4 bases and J by 2 bases; unmatched bases: 6. CDR3 size: 16 residues. CDR3 in amino acids: CASSSTSGLNTGELFF. The CDR3 nucleotides are TGTGCCAGCAGTTCTACTAGCGGTCTAAACACCGGGGAGCTGTTTTTT.

The V and J genes are TRBV30 and TRBJ2-3; TRBD2 matches 12 bases. Per germline, CDR1 GTSNPN and CDR2 SVGIG (reference sequence). This CDR3 has 16 residues. V shed 1 base, J shed 5 bases, and the junction held 7 bases outside the gene matches. The CDR3 is CAWSAGLAGRVDTQYF. The CDR3 bases are TGTGCCTGGAGTGCAGGACTAGCGGGACGGGTAGATACGCAGTATTTT. The whole variable domain, remainder taken from reference TRBV30 and TRBJ2-3, is SQTIHQWPATLVQPVGSPLSLECTVEGTSNPNLYWYRQAAGRGLQLLFYSVGIGQISSEVPQNLSASRPQDRQFILSSKKLLLSDSGFYLCAWSAGLAGRVDTQYFGPGTRLTVL.

This clonotype was found a few times. The chain joins TRBV27 to TRBJ1-4, with 7 positions matching TRBD1. The germline V gene has CDR1 MNHEY and CDR2 SMNVEV (reference sequence). V lost 5 bases and J lost 7; bases outside the gene matches: 7. The CDR3 sequence is 14 residues long. CDR3 nucleotide sequence: TGTGCCAGCAGTCGCAGGGGGGGGGCTGAAAAACTGTTTTTT. It codes for CASSRRGGAEKLFF.

This clonotype came up a few times. The chain combines TRBV6-2 or TRBV6-3 with TRBJ2-1; 7 bases align to TRBD1. With V trimmed by 6 bases and J by 2 bases, 4 bases remained unmatched. The germline CDR1 and CDR2 sequences are MNHEY and SVGEGT. The CDR3 spans 14 residues. The CDR3, as DNA: TGTGCCAGCAGGAAGGGGGCGGCCTACAATGAGCAGTTCTTC. Translated: CASRKGAAYNEQFF.

The table lists this clonotype with a few counts. The CDR3 protein is CASVASQETQYF. The CDR3 DNA sequence: TGTGCCAGCGTCGCAAGCCAAGAGACCCAGTACTTC. The J gene is TRBJ2-5, the V gene TRBV2; D is unclear. V dropped 8 bases and J dropped 1 base, with 8 bases sitting between them. The CDR3 is made up of 12 amino acids. Germline V lookup: CDR1 SNHLY, CDR2 FYNNEI. Combining the CDR3 with reference TRBV2 and TRBJ2-5 gives the whole variable domain EPEVTQTPSHQVTQMGQEVILRCVPISNHLYFYWYRQILGQKVEFLVSFYNNEISEKSEIFDDQFSVERPDGSNFTLKIRSTKLEDSAMYFCASVASQETQYFGPGTRLLVL.

The chain couples TRBV12-3 or TRBV12-4 to TRBJ1-4; D is possibly TRBD1 (5 bases). The V and J ends lost 4 bases and 10 bases respectively, with 19 bases between them. This CDR3 spans 15 amino acids. The CDR3 loop is CASSSTRGSHGKLFF. As DNA, the CDR3 is TGTGCCAGCAGTTCTACTCGGGGCTCTCATGGAAAACTGTTTTTT.

Only a few counts were recorded for this clonotype. A much larger clone lies a single base off, so this may be a read error. This chain joins TRBV7-8 and TRBJ2-3; D not resolved. CDR3 size: 12 residues. V dropped 5 bases and J dropped 2 bases, with 5 bases sitting between them. From germline, CDR1 is SGHVS and CDR2 FQNEAQ. CDR3 nucleotide sequence: TGTGCCAGCAGCGTATACACAGATACGCAGTATTTT. Translation: CASSVYTDTQYF.

This clonotype was picked up a small number of times. The V call is TRBV7-2, the J call TRBJ2-5; the D gene could be TRBD1 or TRBD2 (5 bases each). Trimming stripped 1 base from V and 5 bases from J, with 11 bases between. The CDR3 is 14 residues long. Per germline, CDR1 SGHTA and CDR2 FQGNSA. The CDR3 protein is CASSLGPREETQYF. CDR3 nucleotides: TGTGCCAGCAGCTTAGGCCCCAGGGAGGAGACCCAGTACTTC.

This clonotype has just one count. This chain joins TRBV20-1 and TRBJ2-1; D not resolved. The CDR3 has 15 amino acids. The germline V gene has CDR1 DFQATT and CDR2 SNEGSKA (reference sequence). V dropped 1 base and J dropped 0 bases, with 10 bases sitting between them. The CDR3 DNA reads as TGCAGTGCTAGAGGAGTACCGTCCTCCTACAATGAGCAGTTCTTC. As protein: CSARGVPSSYNEQFF.

This clonotype was seen many times. The rearrangement joins TRBV5-1 to TRBJ2-3; TRBD2 is a possible D gene (6 bases). Germline lookup yields CDR1 SGHRS and CDR2 YFSETQ. V lost 4 bases and J lost 0, with 12 bases in between. The CDR3 totals 15 residues. The CDR3 coding sequence is TGCGCCAGCAGCCCGGACGGGACTAGCACAGATACGCAGTATTTT. Translating gives CASSPDGTSTDTQYF. The full variable domain, in which reference TRBV5-1 and TRBJ2-3 provide the parts outside the CDR3, is KAGVTQTPRYLIKTRGQQVTLSCSPISGHRSVSWYQQTPGQGLQFLFEYFSETQRNKGNFPGRFSGRQFSNSRSEMNVSTLELGDSALYLCASSPDGTSTDTQYFGPGTRLTVL.

The genes are TRBV18 and TRBJ1-1; D ambiguous. The germline gives CDR1 KGHSH, CDR2 LQKENI. V lost 2 bases, J lost 0 bases, and 10 bases lay in between. The CDR3 covers 15 residues. The CDR3 nucleotides read TGTGCCAGCTCACCAGGGAGCTGGATGAACACTGAAGCTTTCTTT. Translation: CASSPGSWMNTEAFF.

V is TRBV7-9 and J is TRBJ2-1; D tentatively reads TRBD1 or TRBD2 (5 bases each). Germline CDR1 reads SEHNR; CDR2 reads FQNEAQ (reference sequence). The CDR3 consists of 13 residues. V lost 4 bases and J 6 bases, leaving 10 bases between the germline ends. The CDR3 loop is CASSWGNSNEQFF. The CDR3 region has the DNA TGTGCCAGCAGCTGGGGGAACAGCAATGAGCAGTTCTTC.